This TCR beta chain is drawn from a study of blood T cells in healthy people across ages. Together with a sample-barcoded 5' primer, a J-beta primer mix was included in a second PCR lasting about 7 to 12 cycles. TCRdb independently ran MiXCR on the 5' RACE reads; one entry per CDR3 protein. The data show about 800,000 distinct CDR3 sequences, roughly 64% seen once. The receptor was derived from a man between 25 and 39 years old in good health. Sequenced sample: blood.

The CDR3 sequence is CAISDLTGFYEQYF. DNA for the CDR3: TGTGCCATCAGTGACCTTACAGGGTTCTACGAGCAGTACTTC. The gene calls are TRBV10-3 and TRBJ2-7; D is perhaps TRBD1 (6 bases). The V gene's germline CDR1 is ENHRY and CDR2 SYGVKD. Between the trimmed V and J ends, which lost 3 bases and 3 bases, there was a span of 12 bases. The CDR3 has 14 amino acids.